A single sample is the source of the 25 T cell receptor beta chains below, sequenced in a study of T cell responses to AZD1222 COVID-19 vaccine. Profiled with immunoSEQ multiplex PCR; TCRdb holds only in-frame clones, not every one. Of 84,000 or so clones in the sample, about 93% are singletons; the top ten hold around 5.2%. The sequencing used peripheral blood, collected on day 0 of MenACWY control vaccination. These receptors were collected from an adult in good health.

The V gene is TRBV11-1, the J gene TRBJ2-5; possible D gene TRBD2, 6 bases. The germline V gene encodes CDR1 SGHAT and CDR2 FQDESV (reference sequence). The length of the CDR3 is 14 residues. The V gene lost 1 base and the J gene lost 5 bases, with 11 bases spanning the gap. CDR3 nucleotide sequence: TGTGCCAGCAGCTTAGGGGGGACTTCGGAGACCCAGTACTTC. Translating gives CASSLGGTSETQYF.

CDR3 sequence reads: CASSSGGPTDTQYF. The CDR3 DNA sequence: TGTGCCAGCAGTTCCGGAGGACCCACAGATACGCAGTATTTT. The chain couples TRBV28 to TRBJ2-3; D possibly corresponds to TRBD2 (5 bases). V was cut by 4 bases and J by 2 bases, with 10 bases left in between. This CDR3 region has 14 residues. Germline V gives CDR1 MDHEN, CDR2 SYDVKM.

CDR3 protein: CASWEKEQFF. The DNA of the CDR3 is TGTGCCAGCTGGGAGAAAGAGCAGTTCTTC. This chain joins TRBV21-1 and TRBJ2-1; TRBD2, the table's D call, was not compared with the DNA. TRBV21-1 is marked as a pseudogene. The CDR3 runs 10 residues.

The V and J genes are TRBV6-6 and TRBJ2-2, with 8 nucleotides matching TRBD1. Germline CDR1 reads MNHNY; CDR2 reads SVGAGI (reference sequence). The CDR3 covers 15 residues. V lost 0 bases, J lost 8 bases, and 5 bases stayed unmatched. This CDR3 reads CASSYSPQGAGELFF. The CDR3 nucleotides read TGTGCCAGCAGTTACTCGCCCCAGGGGGCTGGGGAGCTGTTTTTT.

This clone was observed once. The chain recombines TRBV5-6 with TRBJ1-2; D gene unclear. V was shortened by 5 bases and J by 4 bases, with 15 bases between the two germline ends. This CDR3 comprises 14 residues. CDR1 and CDR2 from the germline V gene are SGHDT and YYEEEE. The CDR3 sequence: CASSPRGPRYGYTF. CDR3 bases: TGTGCCAGCAGTCCTAGAGGGCCCCGCTATGGCTACACCTTC.

The chain recombines TRBV3-1 (or the pseudogene TRBV3-2) with TRBJ1-6; TRBD1 might be the D (6 bases). Deletions cut 1 base from V and 8 bases from J, with 9 bases between. CDR1 LGHDT and CDR2 YNNKEL come from the germline V gene (reference sequence). This CDR3 contains 14 residues. The CDR3 region has the DNA TGTGCCAGCAGCCAAGGTTCAGGGGATTCACCCCTCCACTTT. Amino acid sequence: CASSQGSGDSPLHF.

In its sample, this clone was seen once. CDR3 in amino acids: CASSETSGRRSDEQFF. CDR3 DNA sequence: TGTGCCAGCAGTGAGACTAGCGGGAGACGGTCCGATGAGCAGTTCTTC. This chain joins TRBV28 and TRBJ2-1; 12 bases agree with TRBD2. Looked up from germline, CDR1 is MDHEN and CDR2 is SYDVKM. The junction had 10 bases not matched to a gene; V was cut back by 5 bases and J by 8 bases. The CDR3 extends over 16 amino acids.

The chain employs TRBV6-6 and TRBJ2-7, with TRBD1 matching 8 bases. CDR3 length: 13 amino acids. After removal of 10 bases from V and 2 bases from J, the junction contained 7 bases not matched to a gene. Germline CDR1 reads MNHNY; CDR2 reads SVGAGI (reference sequence). This chain's CDR3 is CAISGTGPYEQYF. CDR3 bases: TGTGCCATCTCCGGGACAGGTCCCTACGAGCAGTACTTC.

This clone has only one observation. This chain uses TRBV10-1 with TRBJ2-1; 12 bases line up with TRBD1. CDR3 length equals 17 residues. CDR1 and CDR2 from the germline V gene are WNHNN and SYGVQD (reference sequence). The V and J ends lost 0 bases and 9 bases, in that order; junction bases with no gene match: 9. The CDR3, as DNA: TGCGCCAGCAGTGAGTCCGGGACAGGGGGCGCATTGGGTGAGCAGTTCTTC. Translation: CASSESGTGGALGEQFF.

This clone came up once. V usage is TRBV7-8 and J usage is TRBJ1-5; TRBD1 matches at 8 bases. This CDR3 is built from 16 residues. Looked up from germline, CDR1 is SGHVS and CDR2 is FQNEAQ. The J segment lost 5 bases and the V segment lost 6 bases, leaving 12 bases of the junction unmatched. DNA for the CDR3: TGTGCCAGCAGTCTTACCCGGGACAGGTTTTATCAGCCCCAGCATTTT. Translation gives CASSLTRDRFYQPQHF.

This chain joins TRBV6-2 or TRBV6-3 and TRBJ2-7; D uncertain. V was cut by 4 bases and J by 2 bases, with 15 bases left in between. This CDR3 is 15 amino acids long. Germline V lookup: CDR1 MNHEY, CDR2 SVGEGT. In DNA, the CDR3 is TGTGCCAGCAGTTTTGTTTCGAGGAATACCTACGAGCAGTACTTC. Translated, it gives CASSFVSRNTYEQYF.

The CDR3 spells CASRGQFNTEAFF. CDR3 DNA: TGTGCCAGCAGAGGACAATTTAACACTGAAGCTTTCTTT. V is TRBV2 and J is TRBJ1-1, with D tentatively TRBD1 (5 bases). The CDR3 totals 13 residues. V gave up 6 bases and J gave up 2 bases, with 10 bases separating them. Germline V gene lookup returns CDR1 SNHLY and CDR2 FYNNEI.

This CDR3 is CASSTTGQRYEQYF. The CDR3 nucleotides are TGTGCCAGCAGCACGACGGGACAGAGATACGAGCAGTACTTC. This chain links TRBV28 with TRBJ2-7, with TRBD1 matching over 7 bases. With V trimmed by 6 bases and J by 4 bases, 9 bases remained unmatched. The CDR3 runs 14 residues. The germline gives CDR1 MDHEN, CDR2 SYDVKM.

Sample share makes this clone medium-sized. This chain joins TRBV29-1 and TRBJ2-2; 7 positions match TRBD1. V lost 4 bases to trimming and J lost 1 base; unmatched junction nucleotides: 3. Germline loops: CDR1 SQVTM, CDR2 ANQGSEA. CDR3 length equals 14 residues. The chain's CDR3 is CSVGAGGNTGELFF. Here the CDR3 DNA reads TGCAGCGTTGGGGCAGGGGGGAACACCGGGGAGCTGTTTTTT.

The chain joins TRBV7-9 to TRBJ1-1, with unresolved D. This CDR3 is built from 12 residues. In germline, CDR1 is SEHNR, CDR2 FQNEAQ (reference sequence). V shed 2 bases and J shed 7 bases, with 8 bases lying between them. CDR3 DNA sequence: TGTGCCAGCAGCTTATATTCGCTTGAAGCTTTCTTT. Translated: CASSLYSLEAFF.

The chain joins TRBV27 to TRBJ1-1; tentatively, D is TRBD1 (5 bases). V lost 3 bases to trimming and J lost 4 bases, with 9 bases between them. This CDR3 spans 13 amino acids. Per the germline V gene, CDR1 is MNHEY and CDR2 is SMNVEV (reference sequence). CDR3 nucleotide sequence: TGTGCCAGCAGTTTCGGACACCTCACTGAAGCTTTCTTT. This gives the protein CASSFGHLTEAFF.

The chain combines TRBV6-2 or TRBV6-3 with TRBJ2-3, with D perhaps matching TRBD1 or TRBD2 (6 bases each). V was pared by 5 bases and J by 5 bases, with 14 bases between. Germline values: CDR1 MNHEY, CDR2 SVGEGT. The CDR3 is 14 residues long. The CDR3 DNA is TGTGCCAGCAGTCTCAGGGGCGGGGTAGATACGCAGTATTTT. This translates into CASSLRGGVDTQYF.

The J gene is TRBJ1-4, the V gene TRBV29-1; the match to TRBD1 covers 8 bases. The V and J ends lost 5 bases and 10 bases, in that order; junction bases with no gene match: 3. Germline V gives CDR1 SQVTM, CDR2 ANQGSEA. The CDR3 loop spans 11 amino acids. The CDR3 region is CSVRQGRKLFF. The CDR3 DNA sequence: TGCAGCGTTAGACAGGGGAGAAAACTGTTTTTT.

The chain has TRBV5-1 and TRBJ2-3; D possibly matches TRBD1 or TRBD2 (5 bases each). Deletions cut 0 bases from V and 6 bases from J, with 11 bases between. There are 14 residues in the CDR3. Germline CDR1 SGHRS, CDR2 YFSETQ. CDR3 in DNA: TGCGCCAGCAGCTTGGCCGTCGGGGCCGATACGCAGTATTTT. It specifies CASSLAVGADTQYF.

The rearrangement links TRBV11-3 to TRBJ2-5, with D maybe TRBD2 (6 bases). This CDR3 spans 13 amino acids. Germline CDR1 is SGHNT and CDR2 is YENEEA. V was trimmed by 2 bases and J by 5 bases, leaving 9 bases between them. The CDR3 loop is CASSLTGDETQYF. The CDR3 coding sequence is TGTGCCAGCAGCTTAACGGGGGACGAGACCCAGTACTTC.

The CDR3 sequence is CASSPLAGGDTGELFF. The CDR3 DNA sequence: TGCGCCAGCAGCCCACTGGCCGGAGGGGACACCGGGGAGCTGTTTTTT. The V gene is TRBV5-1, the J gene TRBJ2-2; a possible D gene is TRBD2 (6 bases). The V gene's germline CDR1 is SGHRS and CDR2 YFSETQ. CDR3 length: 16 residues. Between the trimmed V and J ends, which lost 4 bases and 3 bases, there was a span of 16 bases.

The chain uses TRBV7-2 and TRBJ2-1, with TRBD2 matching 8 bases. Trimming at V came to 0 bases and at J to 4 bases, leaving 2 bases not matched to a gene. The CDR3 totals 15 residues. The germline CDR1 and CDR2 sequences are SGHTA and FQGNSA. The CDR3 is CASSLAGGAYNEQFF. DNA of the CDR3: TGTGCCAGCAGCTTAGCCGGGGGGGCTTACAATGAGCAGTTCTTC.

V is TRBV5-1 and J is TRBJ2-5, with D perhaps assigned TRBD1 or TRBD2 (6 bases each). The CDR3 runs to 15 residues. V shed 1 base and J shed 4 bases, with 14 bases lying between them. From germline, CDR1 is SGHRS and CDR2 YFSETQ. CDR3: CASSLTGKGGETQYF. The CDR3, as DNA: TGCGCCAGCAGCTTGACAGGGAAGGGGGGAGAGACCCAGTACTTC.

The chain has TRBV28 and TRBJ2-7; 16 nucleotides agree with TRBD2. The germline V gene has CDR1 MDHEN and CDR2 SYDVKM. The CDR3 loop spans 17 amino acids. The ends lost 10 bases at V and 4 bases at J; junction bases unmatched: 13. The CDR3 region is CATSGLAGGPGQYEQYF. The DNA of the CDR3 is TGTGCCACATCGGGACTAGCGGGGGGGCCGGGACAGTACGAGCAGTACTTC.

V gene TRBV5-5 combines with J gene TRBJ1-1; D gene ambiguous. The CDR3 covers 15 residues. Per the germline V gene, CDR1 is SGHKS and CDR2 is YYEKEE (reference sequence). The V gene lost 0 bases and the J gene lost 0 bases, with 9 bases spanning the gap. CDR3 protein: CASSLAVTLNTEAFF. The CDR3 region has the DNA TGTGCCAGCAGCTTGGCGGTGACACTGAACACTGAAGCTTTCTTT. Complete variable domain (other parts from reference TRBV5-5 and TRBJ1-1): DAGVTQSPTHLIKTRGQQVTLRCSPISGHKSVSWYQQVLGQGPQFIFQYYEKEERGRGNFPDRFSARQFPNYSSELNVNALLLGDSALYLCASSLAVTLNTEAFFGQGTRLTVV.